The present T cell receptor beta chain was sequenced within a study of identifying expanded T cells in peripheral blood. Germline CDR1 reads SGDLS; CDR2 reads YYNGEE. This CDR3 contains 10 residues. The ends were cut back, 6 bases at V and 10 bases at J, with 10 bases in the middle. For this clone: The antigen is unknown.

TCRdb keeps only in-frame clones here, not all; method: immunoSEQ multiplex PCR. The table has approximately 85,000 clones, more than 75% seen once. Findings of the study overall: Technical replicates showed 0.9 to 1.5 changed clones; roughly two weeks roughly 16; four weeks 19. Roughly two-week clone count variance significantly increased as total template count grew.

The sequence derives from a person aged 18-70 years in good health. The rearrangement links TRBV9 to TRBJ1-2; D is unresolved. The sample consisted of blood. Here the CDR3 DNA reads TGTGCCAGCACGGGTCCCGACTACACCTTC. It specifies CASTGPDYTF.